Listed below are T cell receptor beta chains from one sample, sequenced in a study of early T cells in non-severe SARS-CoV-2 infection. Each CDR3 protein is one row after TCRdb ran MiXCR on the 5' RACE reads. The sample consists of about 85,000 distinct CDR3 sequences, 13% to 15% of them appearing once. The sample taken for sequencing was whole blood. The receptors stem from an adult who was a healthcare worker with PCR-confirmed SARS-CoV-2 infection or an uninfected control (not recorded which). Each CDR3 is given with its conserved first and last residue. D genes are given only for firm matches. Size values are once, few and many counts, or a class for expanded clones, and some rows have none.

>TRBJ1-1|-|TRBV18|TRBD1
CASSPGTGGVSTEAFF
TGTGCCAGCTCACCAGGAACAGGGGGCGTAAGCACTGAAGCTTTCTTT
>TRBJ1-5|few|TRBV6-2/TRBV6-3|-
CASSYVGSNQPQHF
TGTGCCAGCAGTTACGTGGGTAGCAATCAGCCCCAGCATTTT
>TRBJ2-7|-|TRBV7-9|TRBD2
CASSRTSGDYEQYF
TGTGCCAGCAGCAGGACTAGCGGAGACTACGAGCAGTACTTC
>TRBJ2-2|few|TRBV11-2|-
CASSLGSRELFF
TGTGCCAGCAGCTTAGGGAGCAGGGAGCTGTTTTTT
>TRBJ2-2|many|TRBV7-6|-
CASSLYFVGSTGELFF
TGTGCCAGCAGCTTATATTTCGTCGGGAGCACCGGGGAGCTGTTTTTT
>TRBJ2-3|-|TRBV7-9|TRBD2
CVSSQRGAPDTQYF
TGTGTCAGCAGCCAGCGGGGAGCGCCAGATACGCAGTATTTT
>TRBJ1-1|few|TRBV7-9|TRBD1
CASSPQTGAVNTEAFF
TGTGCCAGCAGCCCCCAGACAGGGGCCGTGAACACTGAAGCTTTCTTT
>TRBJ2-1|-|TRBV10-3|-
CAISELLSYNEQFF
TGTGCCATCAGTGAGCTCCTCTCCTACAATGAGCAGTTCTTC
>TRBJ1-1|-|TRBV7-9|-
CASSSGQHTEAFF
TGTGCCAGCAGTTCTGGACAGCACACTGAAGCTTTCTTT
>TRBJ2-1|-|TRBV28|-
CASSVPYNEQFF
TGTGCCAGCAGTGTCCCTTACAATGAGCAGTTCTTC